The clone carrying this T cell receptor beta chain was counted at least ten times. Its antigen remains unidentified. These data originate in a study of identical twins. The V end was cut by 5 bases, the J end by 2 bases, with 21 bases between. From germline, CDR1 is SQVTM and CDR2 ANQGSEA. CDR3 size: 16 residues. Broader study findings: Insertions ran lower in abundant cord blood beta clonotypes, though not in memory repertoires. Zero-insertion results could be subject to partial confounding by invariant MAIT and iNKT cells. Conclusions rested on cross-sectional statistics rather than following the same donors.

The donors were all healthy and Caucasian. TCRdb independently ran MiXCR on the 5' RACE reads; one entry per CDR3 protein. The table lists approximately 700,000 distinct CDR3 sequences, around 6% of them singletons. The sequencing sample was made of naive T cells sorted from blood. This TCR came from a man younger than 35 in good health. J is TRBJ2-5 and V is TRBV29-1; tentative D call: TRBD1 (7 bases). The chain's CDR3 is CSVRGGQALRQETQYF. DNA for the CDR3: TGCAGCGTTAGGGGAGGACAGGCGCTTCGTCAAGAGACCCAGTACTTC.